This TCR beta chain was documented in a study of blood T cell repertoires in COVID-19. Whole-study context: Nucleic acid was either cDNA or gDNA, and it came from T cells, B-cell-depleted T cells, or PBMCs.

Germline V CDR1 and CDR2: SGHDT, YYEEEE. CDR3 length: 16 amino acids. The junction had 5 bases not matched to a gene; V was cut back by 1 base and J by 0 bases. The cohort comprised adults aged roughly 18 to 90 years residing in some 24 US areas. Participants were placed into cohorts based on the clinical history they reported. Exposed volunteers were people who met a COVID-19 case within 2 weeks before study entry. Sequenced by immunoSEQ multiplex PCR; TCRdb stores in-frame clones only, minus some. Of 300,000 to 350,000 clones listed, more than 90% were seen once; the top ten hold roughly 3.9%. V gene TRBV5-6 combines with J gene TRBJ2-5; 8 positions agree with TRBD1. The sequence came from a woman aged 25 to 45 who had been exposed to COVID-19. Sequenced: PBMCs or T cells enriched from blood (not recorded which). The CDR3 loop is CASSLYLQGDQETQYF. The CDR3 nucleotides read TGTGCCAGCAGCTTGTATCTACAGGGGGACCAAGAGACCCAGTACTTC.